These T cell receptor beta chains were read from a single sample in a study of graft-versus-host responses after intestinal transplantation. These receptors' targets are unknown. The data were produced by immunoSEQ multiplex PCR, yet TCRdb's version contains in-frame clones alone and is incomplete. The sample holds over 65,000 clones, around 93% seen once. This sample comprised unstimulated CD8+ T cells sorted from spleen or lymph node cells, obtained before transplant. These receptors all come from a human donor who was the organ donor for an intestinal transplant. Both conserved end residues are part of each CDR3. D genes are given only for firm matches. For some rows the clone size is stated as once, few or many, or as a class when expanded; others skip it.

J gene,V gene,D gene,clone size,CDR3 protein,CDR3 DNA
TRBJ2-7,TRBV6-1,.,.,CASRPLGVNEQYF,TGTGCCAGCAGGCCTTTAGGGGTCAACGAGCAGTACTTC
TRBJ2-5,TRBV19,TRBD2,.,CASSTTRTSLGETQYF,TGTGCCAGTAGTACCACCCGGACTAGCCTGGGGGAGACCCAGTACTTC
TRBJ1-3,TRBV9,.,.,CASSDNRDPAGAEGNTIYF,TGTGCCAGCAGCGACAACAGAGACCCGGCGGGGGCGGAAGGAAACACCATATATTTT
TRBJ2-7,TRBV11-2,.,.,CASSLGVANYEQYF,TGTGCCAGCAGCTTAGGAGTAGCCAATTACGAGCAGTACTTC
TRBJ2-3,TRBV4-1,TRBD2,.,CASSRSGGRSTDTQYF,TGCGCCAGCAGCCGTAGCGGGGGGCGGAGCACAGATACGCAGTATTTT
TRBJ2-3,TRBV7-2,.,.,CASSLWTSIILSTDTQYF,TGTGCCAGCAGCTTATGGACCAGTATAATCCTTAGCACAGATACGCAGTATTTT
TRBJ2-7,TRBV4-2,.,.,CASSQGVQSYEQYF,TGTGCCAGCAGCCAAGGAGTACAGTCCTACGAGCAGTACTTC
TRBJ2-7,TRBV10-2,.,.,CASSEGLVYEQYF,TGCGCCAGCAGTGAGGGCCTCGTCTACGAGCAGTACTTC
TRBJ2-1,TRBV4-1,.,.,CASSFYLQGGGEQFF,TGCGCCAGCAGCTTCTACTTGCAGGGGGGGGGTGAGCAGTTCTTC
TRBJ2-7,TRBV4-1,.,.,CASSQDGLAVYEQYF,TGCGCCAGCAGCCAAGACGGATTAGCGGTATACGAGCAGTACTTC
TRBJ1-5,TRBV11-3,.,.,CANPGAIAQPQHF,TGTGCCAACCCGGGGGCGATCGCCCAGCCCCAGCATTTT
TRBJ2-7,TRBV9,.,.,CASSAGDINYEQYF,TGTGCCAGCAGCGCCGGGGACATAAACTACGAGCAGTACTTC
TRBJ2-2,TRBV11-3,.,few,CASSARNQGELFF,TGTGCCAGCAGCGCAAGAAACCAGGGGGAGCTGTTTTTT
TRBJ2-1,TRBV14,.,.,CASSQSDWGAPSYNEQFF,TGTGCCAGCAGCCAATCCGACTGGGGGGCCCCCTCCTACAATGAGCAGTTCTTC
TRBJ2-1,TRBV18,TRBD2,.,CASSPTAGGYYNEQFF,TGTGCCAGCTCACCGACAGCGGGGGGTTACTACAATGAGCAGTTCTTC
TRBJ2-7,TRBV19,TRBD2,.,CASSILSGSTHEQYF,TGTGCCAGTAGTATTTTAAGCGGGAGTACCCACGAGCAGTACTTC
TRBJ2-7,TRBV2,TRBD1,.,CASREGTGSSYEQYF,TGTGCCAGCAGGGAGGGGACAGGGTCTTCCTACGAGCAGTACTTC
TRBJ2-3,TRBV27,.,.,CASQTNTDTQYF,TGTGCCAGCCAGACCAACACAGATACGCAGTATTTT
TRBJ2-5,TRBV19,.,.,CASSGQGLGETQYF,TGTGCCAGTAGTGGACAAGGGTTGGGGGAGACCCAGTACTTC